This T cell receptor beta chain was found in a study of blood T cells in healthy people across ages. Overall study results and limits: Donor CMV infection status was unknown, possibly confounding age-related changes in expanded clonotypes.

The CDR3 runs 16 residues. V lost 5 bases and J lost 3; bases outside the gene matches: 6. As concerns this clonotype: No antigen is known for it.

Combining a sample-barcoded 5' primer with a J-beta primer mix, a second PCR ran for about 7 to 11 cycles. A template-switch adaptor containing 12 random nucleotides labeled each cDNA molecule. TCRdb reanalysed the 5' RACE reads using MiXCR and keeps one entry per CDR3 protein. The repertoire holds fewer than 950,000 distinct CDR3 sequences, with about 36% as singletons. The clonotype was recovered from a man in his late teens or twenties in good health. This sequence joins TRBV12-3 or TRBV12-4 and TRBJ2-6, with 8 bases that match TRBD1. The sample taken for sequencing was blood. CDR3 region: CASSRGQGSGANVLTF. CDR3 DNA sequence: TGTGCCAGCAGTCGAGGACAGGGAAGTGGGGCCAACGTCCTGACTTTC.